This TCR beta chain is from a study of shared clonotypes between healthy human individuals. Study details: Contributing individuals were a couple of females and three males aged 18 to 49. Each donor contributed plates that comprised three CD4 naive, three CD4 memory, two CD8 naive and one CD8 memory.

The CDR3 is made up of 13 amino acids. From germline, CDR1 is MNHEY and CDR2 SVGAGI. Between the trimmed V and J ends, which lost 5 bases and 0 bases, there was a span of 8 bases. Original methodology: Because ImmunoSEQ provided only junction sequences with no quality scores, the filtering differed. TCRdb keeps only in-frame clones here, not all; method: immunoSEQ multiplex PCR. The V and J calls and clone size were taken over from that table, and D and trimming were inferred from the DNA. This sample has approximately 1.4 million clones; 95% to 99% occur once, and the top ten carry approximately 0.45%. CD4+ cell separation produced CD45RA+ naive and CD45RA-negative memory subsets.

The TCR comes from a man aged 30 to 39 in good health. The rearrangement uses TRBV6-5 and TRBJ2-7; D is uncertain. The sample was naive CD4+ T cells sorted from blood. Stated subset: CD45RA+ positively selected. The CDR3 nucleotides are TGTGCCAGCAGTCTCAGGAACTCCTACGAGCAGTACTTC. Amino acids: CASSLRNSYEQYF.